These 9 T cell receptor beta chains were all obtained from the same sample, sequenced in a study of CD8 T cells in Susac syndrome. Reverse transcription of roughly 0.45 to 1 ug RNA used random hexamers. TCRdb analysed the immunoSEQ multiplex PCR reads with MiXCR anew, one entry per CDR3 protein. The sample includes 40,000 to 55,000 distinct CDR3 sequences, 90% to 95% of them seen just once. Sequencing was carried out using CD8+ T cells from PBMCs. The receptors stem from a human donor with multiple sclerosis.

The genes are TRBV6-1 and TRBJ1-2; D remains ambiguous. Germline assignment: CDR1 MNHNS and CDR2 SASEGT. V lost 1 base, J lost 4 bases, and 10 bases lay in between. CDR3 length: 14 residues. CDR3 in amino acids: CASSEGSGGYGYTF. CDR3 coding DNA: TGTGCCAGCAGTGAAGGGTCGGGAGGCTATGGCTACACCTTC.

The chain combines TRBV2 with TRBJ1-2; no clear D gene. V was pared by 8 bases and J by 6 bases, with 10 bases between. The CDR3 consists of 11 residues. Germline loops: CDR1 SNHLY, CDR2 FYNNEI. DNA for the CDR3: TGTGCCAGCTGGGGTAGGAATGGCTACACCTTC. Translating it yields CASWGRNGYTF.

CDR3 DNA: TGTGCCAGCAGCTTCTATTCCTCCGAGAACACCGGGGAGCTGTTTTTT. It translates to CASSFYSSENTGELFF. The chain recombines TRBV7-9 with TRBJ2-2; D is uncertain. Trimming took off 3 bases at V and 1 base at J, with 12 bases between the two ends. Germline-derived CDR1 and CDR2 are SEHNR and FQNEAQ (reference sequence). The CDR3 covers 16 residues.

V usage is TRBV28 and J usage is TRBJ1-5; 7 bases map to TRBD1. Germline V gene lookup returns CDR1 MDHEN and CDR2 SYDVKM. The CDR3 is made up of 13 amino acids. The V segment lost 6 bases and the J segment 6 bases; nucleotides outside the gene matches: 5. DNA for the CDR3: TGTGCCAGCAGACGGGACAGCCTTCAGCCCCAGCATTTT. Its protein product is CASRRDSLQPQHF.

V and J are TRBV5-6 and TRBJ2-1; no firm D call. V was shortened by 2 bases and J by 10 bases, with 7 bases between the two germline ends. This CDR3 comprises 11 residues. Germline CDR1 is SGHDT and CDR2 is YYEEEE. DNA for the CDR3: TGTGCCAGCAGCTTTGTCAAAGAGCAGTTCTTC. This encodes CASSFVKEQFF.

This clonotype was seen once. The V and J genes are TRBV18 and TRBJ2-6; D is perhaps TRBD1 (6 bases). The V gene's germline CDR1 is KGHSH and CDR2 LQKENI. This CDR3 is built from 15 residues. V was trimmed by 2 bases and J by 2 bases, leaving 7 bases between them. The CDR3 loop reads CASSPGGAGANVLTF. The CDR3 DNA is TGTGCCAGCTCACCAGGGGGCGCTGGGGCCAACGTCCTGACTTTC.

This clonotype was detected a few times. This chain joins TRBV19 and TRBJ2-7; 11 positions agree with TRBD1. Germline values: CDR1 LNHDA, CDR2 SQIVND (reference sequence). The V and J ends lost 5 bases and 2 bases, in that order; junction bases with no gene match: 2. The CDR3 length is 14 residues. Here the CDR3 DNA reads TGTGCCAGTAGTTCGGGACAGGGGGCCTACGAGCAGTACTTC. Its translation is CASSSGQGAYEQYF.

The table lists this clonotype with a few counts. J is TRBJ1-2 and V is TRBV20-1; D not resolved. CDR3 length equals 11 residues. The V gene lost 2 bases and the J gene lost 8 bases, with 9 bases spanning the gap. The germline CDR1 and CDR2 sequences are DFQATT and SNEGSKA (reference sequence). CDR3 nucleotide sequence: TGCAGTGCTAGACCTAGTCGGGGCTACACCTTC. Protein sequence: CSARPSRGYTF.

The chain has TRBV19 and TRBJ2-1, with 7 nucleotides matching TRBD1. Per the germline V gene, CDR1 is LNHDA and CDR2 is SQIVND (reference sequence). Unmatched junction bases numbered 5, after V lost 4 bases and J lost 2 bases. The CDR3 extends over 15 amino acids. The CDR3: CASSTPTGTYNEQFF. Here the CDR3 DNA reads TGTGCCAGTAGTACACCGACAGGGACCTACAATGAGCAGTTCTTC.